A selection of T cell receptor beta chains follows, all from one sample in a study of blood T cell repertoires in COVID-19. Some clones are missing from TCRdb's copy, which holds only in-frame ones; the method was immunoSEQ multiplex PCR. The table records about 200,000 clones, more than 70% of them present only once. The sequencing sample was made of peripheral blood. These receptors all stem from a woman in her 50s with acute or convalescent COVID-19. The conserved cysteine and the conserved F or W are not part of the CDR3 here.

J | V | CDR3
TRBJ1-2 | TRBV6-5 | ASNRGKYGYT
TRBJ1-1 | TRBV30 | AWSVRGNTEAF
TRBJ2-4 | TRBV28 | ASSSLGQGINIQY
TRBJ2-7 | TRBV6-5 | ASSRDFQASYEQY
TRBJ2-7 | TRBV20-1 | SASPIRLSREQY
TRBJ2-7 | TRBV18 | ASSPLGRDYEQY
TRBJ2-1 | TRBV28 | ASSPAGGAYNEQF
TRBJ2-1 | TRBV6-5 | ASRRDGGDEQF
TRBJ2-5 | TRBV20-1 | SASTSDGQETQY
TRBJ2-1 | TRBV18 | ASSPGGLPNEQF
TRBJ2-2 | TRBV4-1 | ASSQEGRGNTGELF
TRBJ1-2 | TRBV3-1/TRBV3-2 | ASSHGQLYGYT